The entry that follows covers one T cell receptor (beta chain) sequence. Its specificity is not known. This sample stems from a study of cytotoxic CD8 clonotypes in ibrutinib-treated CLL. The overall study: Patient counts were approximately 12 relapsed/refractory, roughly 15 treatment-naive and some 17 IGHV unmutated. Collecting the response samples happened after a median 12 months of treatment, with a range of 6 to 36.

Study-level results: The study found baseline clonality above age-matched healthy donors, tracking circulating CD8+ T-cell counts. Baseline levels were approached again at progression, after clonality had risen at ibrutinib response.

The CDR3 is made up of 17 amino acids. The junction had 14 bases not matched to a gene; V was cut back by 4 bases and J by 6 bases. The germline CDR1 and CDR2 sequences are PRHDT and FYEKMQ (reference sequence). Repertoires were generated with immunoSEQ multiplex PCR, while TCRdb's copy carries only in-frame clones and drops some. The table includes about 12,000 clones, less than 80% detected once. This TCR was sampled from a human donor with chronic lymphocytic leukemia. This chain links TRBV13 with TRBJ1-2, with 10 nucleotides matching TRBD1. Sequences were derived from PBMCs, sampled before ibrutinib treatment. CDR3 bases: TGTGCCAGCAGCTGGCGACAGGGGGCCGTTTCTCGTGATGGCTACACCTTC. Translating gives CASSWRQGAVSRDGYTF.